These 26 T cell receptor gamma chains were sequenced from one sample in a study of gamma delta lymphoproliferative disorders and STAT genes. Genomic DNA from isolated PBMCs served as the sequencing template. TCRdb re-called the multiplex PCR reads using CATT. The sample contains about 1,600 gamma-chain clones, over 8.5% of which appear only once. Sequencing was carried out using blood. The receptors come from a human donor in good health.

Of note for this clone: The DNA is left out, because the CDR3 cannot be placed on it with certainty; the CDR3 is given as TCRdb lists it. The J gene was not called, though the V gene is TRGV8. The CDR3 comprises 21 residues, both ends counted. The V gene's germline CDR1 is VENAVY and CDR2 YDSYNSRV. The CDR3 is CATWDMGGLIIRNSLAVEQHF.

By sample share, this clone is medium-sized. V usage is TRGV2 and J usage is TRGJP2. No J gene was available from TCRdb, and it was assigned here by a germline match of the DNA. J lost 6 bases, V lost 0 bases, and 4 bases had no gene match. CDR1 is EGSNGY, CDR2 YDSYNSKV, per germline. The CDR3 loop spans 14 amino acids. The CDR3 DNA is TGTGCCACCTGGGACGGGCGGGGTGATTGGATCAAGACGTTT. Its translation is CATWDGRGDWIKTF.

This clone ranks as medium-sized. The chain couples TRGV10 to TRGJ1 or TRGJ2. No J gene is reported in TCRdb; it was inferred here by comparing the DNA with germline. TRGV10 is an ORF, and what it does is uncertain. The CDR3 extends over 18 amino acids. J lost 2 bases, V lost 8 bases, and 22 bases had no gene match. CDR3 sequence: CAAWDPNNPKEDYYKKLF. The CDR3 DNA reads TGTGCTGCGTGGGATCCCAATAATCCTAAAGAAGATTATTATAAGAAACTCTTT.

By share, this clone ranks as medium-sized. This chain links TRGV8 with TRGJP1. The J gene was not available in TCRdb and was assigned here by matching the DNA to germline segments. The CDR3 is 16 residues long. The germline V gene encodes CDR1 VENAVY and CDR2 YDSYNSRV. Trimming removed 0 bases from V and 0 bases from J; junction bases left unmatched: 4. CDR3 sequence (DNA): TGTGCCACCTGGGATAGGATTAATACCACTGGTTGGTTCAAGATATTT. Protein product: CATWDRINTTGWFKIF.

By sample share, this clone is medium-sized (0.01 to 0.1%). The J gene is TRGJ1 or TRGJ2, the V gene TRGV9. The J gene is not listed in TCRdb, so it was assigned here from a DNA match to germline. The CDR3 contains 14 residues. CDR1 and CDR2 (germline): GITISATS, ISYDGTV (reference sequence). Unmatched junction bases numbered 7, after V lost 1 base and J lost 4 bases. The CDR3 spells CALWEVFTYYKKLF. CDR3 DNA: TGTGCCTTGTGGGAGGTCTTCACCTATTATAAGAAACTCTTT.

By proportion, this clone is medium-sized. The V gene is TRGV8, the J gene TRGJ1 or TRGJ2. In the absence of a J gene in TCRdb, the DNA was matched to germline to assign it here. CDR1 is VENAVY, CDR2 YDSYNSRV, per germline. V gave up 5 bases and J gave up 3 bases; unmatched junction bases: 16. This CDR3 is 16 amino acids long. CDR3 nucleotide sequence: TGTGCCACCTGGGGTTGCTATATCTCGTCTTATTATAAGAAACTCTTT. It encodes CATWGCYISSYYKKLF.

By share, this clone ranks as medium-sized. Other DNA sequences in the sample encode the same CDR3. The chain employs TRGV2 and TRGJ1 or TRGJ2. TCRdb gives no J gene; it was assigned here by matching the DNA to germline. V gave up 1 base and J gave up 4 bases; unmatched junction bases: 4. Germline CDR1 and CDR2: EGSNGY and YDSYNSKV. CDR3 length: 13 residues. In DNA, the CDR3 is TGTGCCACCTGGGACGGCCCCTATTATAAGAAACTCTTT. Its translation: CATWDGPYYKKLF.

With regard to this clone: No DNA is shown, since the ends of the CDR3 on it are uncertain; the CDR3 is the one TCRdb lists. With the J gene uncalled, the V gene is TRGV10. TRGV10 is identified as an open reading frame with a role that is uncertain. The CDR3 spans 17 residues, counting both ends. The CDR3 loop is CAAWVIIRNSLAVEQHF.

By sample share, this clone is medium-sized. Other DNA sequences in this specimen translate into the identical CDR3. The rearrangement links TRGV2 to TRGJ1 or TRGJ2. The J gene comes from matching the DNA to germline here; TCRdb lacks it. The CDR3 is 14 amino acids. V shed 0 bases and J 0 bases; nucleotides not matched to a gene: 2. Looked up from germline, CDR1 is EGSNGY and CDR2 is YDSYNSKV. The CDR3, as DNA: TGTGCCACCTGGGACGGGCCGAATTATTATAAGAAACTCTTT. Its protein product is CATWDGPNYYKKLF.

In the case of this clone: The limits of the CDR3 on the DNA are not certain, so only TCRdb's listed CDR3 is given. The J gene is uncalled and the V gene is TRGV11. TRGV11 is classed as an ORF, of uncertain function. The CDR3 has 15 amino acids, counting both end residues. CDR3 sequence: CTTVPAPISTPKKLF.

This clone is labeled as medium-sized (0.01 to 0.1%). The limits of the CDR3 on the DNA are not certain, so only TCRdb's listed CDR3 is given. There is no J gene call, but TRGV11 is given as the V gene. TRGV11 is flagged as an ORF with uncertain function. The CDR3 adds up to 19 amino acids, both ends counted. CDR3 sequence reads: CTTVPAGLLFSGEPRKKLF.

This clone is medium-sized within its sample. This chain links TRGV2 with TRGJ1 or TRGJ2. Here the J gene was assigned by germline matching of the DNA, as TCRdb has none. This CDR3 contains 16 residues. Germline loops: CDR1 EGSNGY, CDR2 YDSYNSKV. After removal of 2 bases from V and 0 bases from J, the junction contained 10 bases not matched to a gene. The CDR3 here is CATWDETKLNYYKKLF. Written as DNA, the CDR3 is TGTGCCACCTGGGACGAGACTAAACTGAATTATTATAAGAAACTCTTT.

This clone rates as medium-sized. The chain is built from TRGV2 and TRGJP2. Assignment of the J gene here rests on matching the DNA to germline, because TCRdb gives none. V shed 0 bases, J shed 3 bases, and the junction held 16 bases outside the gene matches. The CDR3 extends over 19 amino acids. Germline V gives CDR1 EGSNGY, CDR2 YDSYNSKV. The CDR3 sequence: CATWDGRFLGYRSDWIKTF. As DNA, the CDR3 is TGTGCCACCTGGGACGGGCGCTTCCTGGGGTATCGTAGTGATTGGATCAAGACGTTT.

In its sample, this clone is medium-sized. The chain employs TRGV8 and TRGJ1 or TRGJ2. As TCRdb names no J gene, one was assigned here on the basis of a DNA match to germline. This CDR3 has 13 residues. The V and J ends lost 5 bases and 2 bases, in that order; junction bases with no gene match: 6. Germline values: CDR1 VENAVY, CDR2 YDSYNSRV. CDR3 amino acids: CATWAVDYYKKLF. In DNA form, the CDR3 reads TGTGCCACCTGGGCCGTCGATTATTATAAGAAACTCTTT.

This clone qualifies as medium-sized. The CDR3 sequence: CATWDKYYKKLF. The CDR3 DNA is TGTGCCACCTGGGATAAGTATTATAAGAAACTCTTT. The J gene is TRGJ1 or TRGJ2, the V gene TRGV4. TCRdb leaves out the J gene; it was filled in here by matching the DNA to germline. This CDR3 has 12 amino acids. Germline V lookup: CDR1 EGSTGY, CDR2 YDSYTSSV. V shed 3 bases, J shed 4 bases, and the junction held 3 bases outside the gene matches.

This clone ranks as medium-sized. The chain recombines TRGV9 with TRGJP. The J gene was not available in TCRdb and was assigned here by matching the DNA to germline segments. The V segment lost 2 bases and the J segment 5 bases; nucleotides outside the gene matches: 6. The germline V gene encodes CDR1 GITISATS and CDR2 ISYDGTV (reference sequence). This CDR3 spans 17 amino acids. Here the CDR3 reads CALWEAAEELGKKIKVF. The CDR3 DNA reads as TGTGCCTTGTGGGAGGCTGCTGAAGAGTTGGGCAAAAAAATCAAGGTATTT.

This clone is termed medium-sized (0.01 to 0.1%). In the same sample, other DNA sequences code for this CDR3. The chain recombines TRGV2 with TRGJ1 or TRGJ2. TCRdb records no J gene; here it was assigned by comparing the DNA to germline. This CDR3 spans 13 amino acids. J was trimmed by 6 bases and V by 0 bases; bases with no gene match: 5. The germline gives CDR1 EGSNGY, CDR2 YDSYNSKV. CDR3 nucleotides: TGTGCCACCTGGGACGGGCGTGGTTATAAGAAACTCTTT. It is translated as CATWDGRGYKKLF.

This clone is categorized as medium-sized (0.01 to 0.1%). This chain links TRGV9 with TRGJP. The J gene, absent from TCRdb, was called here by matching the DNA to germline. The germline CDR1 and CDR2 sequences are GITISATS and ISYDGTV (reference sequence). J was trimmed by 4 bases and V by 2 bases; bases with no gene match: 5. The CDR3 contains 17 residues. The CDR3 DNA is TGTGCCTTGTGGGAGGCGATACAAGAGTTGGGCAAAAAAATCAAGGTATTT. Its translation: CALWEAIQELGKKIKVF.

This clone has a handful of counts. TCRdb's protein for this DNA is that of a much larger clone and differs from the translation at residue 14, likely a read error; the protein shown is the DNA translation. The gene calls are TRGV9 and TRGJP. Here the J gene was assigned by germline matching of the DNA, as TCRdb has none. Germline loops: CDR1 GITISATS, CDR2 ISYDGTV (reference sequence). This CDR3 spans 17 amino acids. This chain's CDR3 is CALWEVPQELGKKSKVF. CDR3 coding DNA: TGTGCCTTGTGGGAGGTGCCCCAAGAGTTGGGCAAAAAAAGCAAGGTATTT.

This clone is medium-sized within its sample. DNA for the CDR3: TGTGCTGCGTGGGATTATAAAAGAGGTTATAAGAAACTCTTT. The encoded protein is CAAWDYKRGYKKLF. The V call is TRGV10, the J call TRGJ1 or TRGJ2. The J gene, not given by TCRdb, was assigned here from a germline match of the nucleotide sequence. TRGV10 is marked as an open reading frame, function uncertain. CDR3 length equals 14 residues. The J segment lost 6 bases and the V segment lost 8 bases, leaving 14 bases of the junction unmatched.

The sample holds a few counts of this clone. The chain recombines TRGV10 with TRGJ1 or TRGJ2. TCRdb records no J gene; here it was assigned by comparing the DNA to germline. Being an ORF, TRGV10 has a function that is uncertain. Trimming took 8 bases from V and 6 from J; bases not matched to a gene: 14. This CDR3 has 14 residues. The CDR3 DNA is TGTGCTGCGTGGCTCTACAAACGGTTTTATAAGAAACTCTTT. This codes for CAAWLYKRFYKKLF.

By sample fraction, this clone is medium-sized. The identical CDR3 is also encoded by other nucleotide sequences in the sample. The V gene is TRGV9, the J gene TRGJ1 or TRGJ2. Assignment of the J gene here rests on matching the DNA to germline, because TCRdb gives none. The germline V gene encodes CDR1 GITISATS and CDR2 ISYDGTV (reference sequence). CDR3 length: 10 amino acids. The J segment lost 10 bases and the V segment lost 2 bases, leaving 2 bases of the junction unmatched. Here the CDR3 reads CALWEGKKLF. Here the CDR3 DNA reads TGTGCCTTGTGGGAGGGGAAGAAACTCTTT.

The rearrangement uses TRGV10 and TRGJ1 or TRGJ2. No J gene is reported in TCRdb; it was inferred here by comparing the DNA with germline. TRGV10 is placed among ORFs of uncertain function. J gave up 4 bases and V 8 bases, and 9 bases lay outside the gene matches. There are 13 residues in the CDR3. CDR3 loop: CAAWDSRYYKKLF. The CDR3, as DNA: TGTGCTGCGTGGGATTCGAGATATTATAAGAAACTCTTT.

This clone is categorized as medium-sized (0.01 to 0.1%). This rearrangement joins TRGV4 to TRGJ1 or TRGJ2. As TCRdb names no J gene, one was assigned here on the basis of a DNA match to germline. J gave up 0 bases and V 5 bases, and 4 bases lay outside the gene matches. Germline-derived CDR1 and CDR2 are EGSTGY and YDSYTSSV. The CDR3 sequence is 13 residues long. The CDR3 DNA reads as TGTGCCACCTGGGTCTCGAATTATTATAAGAAACTCTTT. Translated: CATWVSNYYKKLF.

By share, this clone counts as medium-sized. Different DNA sequences within this sample yield the same CDR3. The V call is TRGV2, the J call TRGJ1 or TRGJ2. Germline matching of the DNA provided the J gene here, since TCRdb leaves it blank. The CDR3 runs 14 residues. Germline assignment: CDR1 EGSNGY and CDR2 YDSYNSKV. The ends lost 0 bases at V and 0 bases at J; junction bases unmatched: 2. CDR3 protein: CATWDGRNYYKKLF. CDR3 in DNA: TGTGCCACCTGGGACGGGAGGAATTATTATAAGAAACTCTTT.

In this sample, this clone is large. The chain combines TRGV8 with TRGJ1 or TRGJ2. TCRdb records no J gene; here it was assigned by comparing the DNA to germline. The CDR3 is 13 amino acids. Trimming cost V 2 bases and J 2 bases; bases outside gene matches: 3. Per the germline V gene, CDR1 is VENAVY and CDR2 is YDSYNSRV. CDR3 loop: CATWDTDYYKKLF. The CDR3 DNA follows: TGTGCCACCTGGGATACGGATTATTATAAGAAACTCTTT.